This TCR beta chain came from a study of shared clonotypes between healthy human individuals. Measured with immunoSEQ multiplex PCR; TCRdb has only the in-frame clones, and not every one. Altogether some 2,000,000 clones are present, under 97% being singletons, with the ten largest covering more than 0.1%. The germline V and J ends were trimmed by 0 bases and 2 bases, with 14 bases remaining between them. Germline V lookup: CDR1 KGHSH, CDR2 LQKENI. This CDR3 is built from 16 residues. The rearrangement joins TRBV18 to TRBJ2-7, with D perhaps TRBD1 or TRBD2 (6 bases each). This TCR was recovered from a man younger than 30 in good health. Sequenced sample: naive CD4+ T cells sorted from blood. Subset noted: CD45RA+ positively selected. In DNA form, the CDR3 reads TGTGCCAGCTCACCACCGTCCGGGGGCCTGACCTACGAGCAGTACTTC. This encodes CASSPPSGGLTYEQYF.